Each of the 31 T cell receptor beta chains below was sequenced from the same sample in a study of blood T cell repertoires in COVID-19 (dated by TCRdb to 2018 to 2021). The receptor library was made with the immunoSEQ multiplex PCR assay. This is the immuneACCESS table as TCRdb keeps it, with only in-frame sequences that have V and J called. A part of the clones is gone; compared with another copy, unresolved V genes explain less than half, and the rest is unexplained. The sample has more than 85,000 clones on record, over 85% of them singletons. The top ten constitute 4.5% to 6% of the sample. Sequenced material: peripheral blood. Receptors originate from a man between 65 and 85 years old with acute or convalescent COVID-19.

V is TRBV20-1 and J is TRBJ2-1; TRBD2 matches at 10 bases. V lost 3 bases to trimming and J lost 10 bases; unmatched junction nucleotides: 9. The CDR3 has 14 amino acids. Per the germline V gene, CDR1 is DFQATT and CDR2 is SNEGSKA (reference sequence). CDR3 bases: TGCAGTGCTAGTCGCAGCGGGAGGGCAAGAGAGCAGTTCTTC. Protein sequence: CSASRSGRAREQFF.

This chain connects TRBV5-1 to TRBJ2-1; the D gene is possibly TRBD1 (6 bases). V lost 2 bases and J 3 bases, leaving 9 bases between the germline ends. The CDR3 contains 14 residues. Germline V gene lookup returns CDR1 SGHRS and CDR2 YFSETQ. DNA of the CDR3: TGCGCCAGCAGCTTCAGGGACAACTACAATGAGCAGTTCTTC. Protein sequence: CASSFRDNYNEQFF.

This sequence joins TRBV10-3 and TRBJ1-2; possibly TRBD1 for D (5 bases). Trimming removed 3 bases from V and 3 bases from J, with 11 bases in between. Germline V gives CDR1 ENHRY, CDR2 SYGVKD. This CDR3 is built from 14 residues. The CDR3 loop is CAISDQQEDYGYTF. Written as DNA, the CDR3 is TGTGCCATCAGTGATCAACAGGAAGACTATGGCTACACCTTC.

The rearrangement links TRBV11-3 to TRBJ2-2; TRBD1 agrees at 9 bases. The germline V gene has CDR1 SGHNT and CDR2 YENEEA. Trimming removed 5 bases from V and 4 bases from J; junction bases left unmatched: 8. The CDR3 has 16 residues. For the CDR3, the DNA is TGTGCCAGCAGCCGGACAGGGGACATTTTCACCGGGGAGCTGTTTTTT. Translation: CASSRTGDIFTGELFF.

This chain joins TRBV6-2 or TRBV6-3 and TRBJ2-6, with TRBD1 matching 8 bases. CDR1 is MNHEY and CDR2 is SVGEGT in the germline V gene. The CDR3 covers 16 residues. Trimming cost V 5 bases and J 2 bases; bases outside gene matches: 5. The CDR3 reads CASSDRGATGANVLTF. Written as DNA, the CDR3 is TGTGCCAGCAGTGACAGGGGAGCAACTGGGGCCAACGTCCTGACTTTC.

V is TRBV4-2 and J is TRBJ2-2; no clear D. V lost 1 base, J lost 2 bases, and 8 bases lay in between. CDR1 is LGHNA, CDR2 YNFKEQ, per germline. The CDR3 has 15 residues. CDR3 residues: CASSQGTANTGELFF. The CDR3 DNA follows: TGTGCCAGCAGCCAAGGAACAGCCAACACCGGGGAGCTGTTTTTT.

This clone was counted between two and nine times. This chain joins TRBV2 and TRBJ1-4; D ambiguous. The V gene lost 6 bases and the J gene lost 4 bases, with 15 bases spanning the gap. Germline V gene sequence: CDR1 SNHLY, CDR2 FYNNEI. This CDR3 is built from 15 residues. The CDR3 loop reads CASSSMGVSNEKLFF. CDR3 DNA sequence: TGTGCCAGCAGCTCTATGGGCGTCAGTAATGAAAAACTGTTTTTT.

V and J are TRBV29-1 and TRBJ2-1; the match to TRBD2 covers 10 bases. The CDR3 contains 11 residues. CDR1 is SQVTM and CDR2 is ANQGSEA in the germline V gene. The CDR3 nucleotides are TGCACCATAGCGGGGGGCTCTGAGCAGTTCTTC. Translated, it gives CTIAGGSEQFF.

This clone was detected only a few times. This chain links TRBV7-2 with TRBJ2-3; TRBD2 matches 9 bases. The germline CDR1 and CDR2 sequences are SGHTA and FQGNSA. The J segment lost 4 bases and the V segment lost 3 bases, leaving 11 bases of the junction unmatched. The CDR3 runs 17 residues. The CDR3 reads CASSFLSSGGRSDTQYF. The CDR3 DNA follows: TGTGCCAGCAGCTTCCTGAGTAGCGGGGGTAGGTCAGATACGCAGTATTTT.

CDR3 region: CASSWDGRNSPLHF. CDR3 nucleotide sequence: TGTGCCAGCAGTTGGGACGGGAGAAATTCACCCCTCCACTTT. This chain uses TRBV6-5 with TRBJ1-6, with D possibly being TRBD1 (5 bases). From germline, CDR1 is MNHEY and CDR2 SVGAGI. CDR3 length equals 14 residues. Trimming cost V 4 bases and J 7 bases, with 11 bases left between them.

V gene TRBV7-9 combines with J gene TRBJ1-5, with a possible D match to TRBD1 (6 bases). The CDR3 loop spans 15 amino acids. Per germline, CDR1 SEHNR and CDR2 FQNEAQ (reference sequence). Trimming stripped 2 bases from V and 4 bases from J, with 12 bases between. Written as DNA, the CDR3 is TGTGCCAGCAGCTTACCAGGGGTTGGAAATCAGCCCCAGCATTTT. Translation: CASSLPGVGNQPQHF.

The chain links TRBV3-1 (or the pseudogene TRBV3-2) to TRBJ1-2, with D perhaps matching TRBD1 (5 bases). The CDR3 loop spans 13 amino acids. The V and J ends lost 4 bases and 7 bases respectively, with 13 bases between them. The germline V gene encodes CDR1 LGHDT and CDR2 YNNKEL (reference sequence). The CDR3 here is CASSLGTVPGYTF. The DNA for the CDR3 is TGTGCCAGCAGCCTCGGGACTGTTCCTGGCTACACCTTC.

V and J are TRBV5-6 and TRBJ1-2; TRBD1 matches at 7 bases. The CDR3 has 13 residues. Germline CDR1 is SGHDT and CDR2 is YYEEEE. Losses at the gene ends were 0 bases for V and 8 bases for J; bases not matched to a gene: 4. The CDR3 DNA is TGTGCCAGCAGCTTGGGACAGGGAGGAGGCTACACCTTC. Translation gives CASSLGQGGGYTF.

The chain carries TRBV12-3 or TRBV12-4 and TRBJ1-1; weak D call: TRBD1 (5 bases). This CDR3 has 13 amino acids. V lost 2 bases and J lost 5, with 9 bases in between. The CDR3 DNA sequence: TGTGCCAGCAGTTTACTGGAGGGGACTGAAGCTTTCTTT. Its translation: CASSLLEGTEAFF.

This rearrangement joins TRBV27 to TRBJ2-1, with 11 bases lining up with TRBD2. The germline V gene encodes CDR1 MNHEY and CDR2 SMNVEV (reference sequence). With V trimmed by 2 bases and J by 4 bases, 4 bases remained unmatched. This CDR3 region has 16 residues. Here the CDR3 reads CASSLGLAGGYNEQFF. DNA for the CDR3: TGTGCCAGCAGTTTAGGGCTAGCGGGGGGTTACAATGAGCAGTTCTTC.

The J gene is TRBJ2-3, the V gene TRBV6-2 or TRBV6-3; weak D call: TRBD2 (5 bases). Looked up from germline, CDR1 is MNHEY and CDR2 is SVGEGT. There are 15 residues in the CDR3. Deletions cut 0 bases from V and 0 bases from J, with 7 bases between. This chain's CDR3 is CASSYSRGSTDTQYF. CDR3 sequence (DNA): TGTGCCAGCAGTTACTCAAGAGGGAGCACAGATACGCAGTATTTT.

This clone was recorded only once. The J gene is TRBJ2-7, the V gene TRBV18; TRBD2 matches 10 bases. CDR3 length: 16 amino acids. Germline values: CDR1 KGHSH, CDR2 LQKENI. V trimming: 4 bases; J trimming: 0 bases; junction bases outside the gene matches: 6. The CDR3 nucleotides read TGTGCCAGCTCACATGGACGGACTAGCGGCTCCTACGAGCAGTACTTC. This translates into CASSHGRTSGSYEQYF. Supplemented by reference TRBV18 and TRBJ2-7, the full variable domain reads NAGVMQNPRHLVRRRGQEARLRCSPMKGHSHVYWYRQLPEEGLKFMVYLQKENIIDESGMPKERFSAEFPKEGPSILRIQQVVRGDSAAYFCASSHGRTSGSYEQYFGPGTRLTVT.

The chain has TRBV4-1 and TRBJ1-5; no clear D gene. This CDR3 is built from 16 residues. V gave up 4 bases and J gave up 9 bases, with 22 bases separating them. Germline assignment: CDR1 MGHRA and CDR2 YSYEKL. The CDR3: CASSRDNDSGLRPQHF. CDR3 nucleotide sequence: TGCGCCAGCAGCCGAGACAATGATTCTGGGCTTCGGCCCCAGCATTTT.

This chain joins TRBV24-1 and TRBJ2-5; maybe TRBD1 (5 bases). Between the trimmed V and J ends, which lost 4 bases and 5 bases, there was a span of 19 bases. There are 16 residues in the CDR3. CDR1 and CDR2 (germline): KGHDR, SFDVKD. CDR3 DNA sequence: TGTGCCACCAGTGACCTTCGTCAGGGCCTCGGGGAGACCCAGTACTTC. It translates to CATSDLRQGLGETQYF.

V and J are TRBV5-1 and TRBJ1-4; TRBD1 matches at 7 bases. The CDR3 spans 16 residues. Germline CDR1 and CDR2: SGHRS and YFSETQ. Trimming at V came to 3 bases and at J to 5 bases, leaving 10 bases not matched to a gene. The CDR3 spells CASSWNTGAGNEKLFF. The CDR3 region has the DNA TGCGCCAGCAGCTGGAACACAGGGGCCGGCAATGAAAAACTGTTTTTT.

The rearrangement links TRBV18 to TRBJ1-5, with D possibly being TRBD1 (5 bases). CDR1 KGHSH and CDR2 LQKENI come from the germline V gene. This CDR3 is 15 amino acids long. V was shortened by 2 bases and J by 2 bases, with 10 bases between the two germline ends. The CDR3 nucleotides read TGTGCCAGCTCACCATCGGGGGATGGCAATCAGCCCCAGCATTTT. Residues: CASSPSGDGNQPQHF.

V gene TRBV7-8 combines with J gene TRBJ2-3, with a tentative D call TRBD2 (6 bases). The CDR3 contains 17 residues. V was pared by 2 bases and J by 1 base, with 16 bases between. Germline V gene sequence: CDR1 SGHVS, CDR2 FQNEAQ. CDR3 protein: CASSLWVAVTRTDTQYF. The CDR3 region has the DNA TGTGCCAGCAGCTTATGGGTAGCGGTGACACGCACAGATACGCAGTATTTT.

The CDR3 loop is CASSGTVNTGELFF. Written as DNA, the CDR3 is TGTGCCAGTTCCGGGACAGTTAACACCGGGGAGCTGTTTTTT. This chain uses TRBV5-6 with TRBJ2-2; 7 nucleotides agree with TRBD1. The CDR3 runs to 14 residues. Trimming at V came to 8 bases and at J to 2 bases, leaving 6 bases not matched to a gene. Looked up from germline, CDR1 is SGHDT and CDR2 is YYEEEE. The full variable domain, with the rest looked up from reference TRBV5-6 and TRBJ2-2, is DAGVTQSPTHLIKTRGQQVTLRCSPKSGHDTVSWYQQALGQGPQFIFQYYEEEERQRGNFPDRFSGHQFPNYSSELNVNALLLGDSALYLCASSGTVNTGELFFGEGSRLTVL.

This chain connects TRBV19 to TRBJ2-7; 7 bases map to TRBD1. With 3 bases clipped from V and 3 bases from J, the junction kept 8 bases outside the gene matches. The CDR3 spans 15 residues. From germline, CDR1 is LNHDA and CDR2 SQIVND (reference sequence). The CDR3 is CASSMPGGDFYEQYF. For the CDR3, the DNA is TGTGCCAGTAGTATGCCAGGGGGTGATTTCTACGAGCAGTACTTC.

The rearrangement uses TRBV5-1 and TRBJ2-3; TRBD2 matches 14 bases. The CDR3 has 17 amino acids. With 4 bases clipped from V and 4 bases from J, the junction kept 8 bases outside the gene matches. CDR1 is SGHRS and CDR2 is YFSETQ in the germline V gene. Here the CDR3 reads CASSPPRLAGGADTQYF. DNA for the CDR3: TGCGCCAGCAGCCCCCCGCGACTAGCGGGGGGGGCAGATACGCAGTATTTT.

The V and J genes are TRBV5-4 and TRBJ2-7; 7 bases are a match to TRBD1. Germline V CDR1 and CDR2: SGHNT, YYREEE (reference sequence). This CDR3 contains 14 residues. Trimming at V came to 4 bases and at J to 5 bases, leaving 9 bases not matched to a gene. The CDR3 DNA reads as TGTGCCAGCAGCCCACTGACAGGGTCTGACGAGCAGTACTTC. Translating gives CASSPLTGSDEQYF.

The gene calls are TRBV5-4 and TRBJ2-3; TRBD1 agrees at 11 bases. Losses at the gene ends were 0 bases for V and 3 bases for J; bases not matched to a gene: 3. The CDR3 has 16 residues. CDR1 and CDR2 from the germline V gene are SGHNT and YYREEE (reference sequence). CDR3 amino acids: CASSLDGQGATDTQYF. The CDR3 DNA reads TGTGCCAGCAGCTTGGATGGACAGGGGGCAACAGATACGCAGTATTTT.

The chain uses TRBV19 and TRBJ2-6; 7 nucleotides agree with TRBD1. CDR1 and CDR2 from the germline V gene are LNHDA and SQIVND (reference sequence). The trim removed 2 bases at V and 0 bases at J, leaving 4 bases unmatched. There are 17 residues in the CDR3. As DNA, the CDR3 is TGTGCCAGTAGTATAACGGGACAGAGCTCTGGGGCCAACGTCCTGACTTTC. It yields the protein CASSITGQSSGANVLTF.

The rearrangement links TRBV14 to TRBJ1-1; D ambiguous. The germline gives CDR1 SGHDN, CDR2 FVKESK. The CDR3 loop spans 11 amino acids. The V and J ends lost 1 base and 9 bases respectively, with 6 bases between them. This CDR3 is CASSQGPQAFF. The CDR3 DNA follows: TGTGCCAGCAGCCAAGGGCCACAAGCTTTCTTT. Full variable domain (remainder filled in from reference TRBV14 and TRBJ1-1): EAGVTQFPSHSVIEKGQTVTLRCDPISGHDNLYWYRRVMGKEIKFLLHFVKESKQDESGMPNNRFLAERTGGTYSTLKVQPAELEDSGVYFCASSQGPQAFFGQGTRLTVV.

The rearrangement links TRBV7-3 to TRBJ1-1; maybe TRBD1 (5 bases). The germline V gene has CDR1 SGHTA and CDR2 FQGTGA. V lost 8 bases and J lost 6, with 31 bases in between. The CDR3 contains 18 residues. CDR3 sequence (DNA): TGTGCCAGCGTCTGGGGCCGTGGGCTGATCGGAGGGATCGCTGAAGCTTTCTTT. Translating it yields CASVWGRGLIGGIAEAFF.

This CDR3 reads CATSPTGQGALGYTF. In DNA, the CDR3 is TGTGCCACCAGCCCTACAGGACAGGGGGCACTTGGCTACACCTTC. This chain joins TRBV15 and TRBJ1-2, with TRBD1 identical over 11 bases. Germline assignment: CDR1 LNHNV and CDR2 YYDKDF (reference sequence). The CDR3 consists of 15 residues. V dropped 5 bases and J dropped 7; count of bases not matched to a gene: 9.